Listed below are T cell receptor beta chains from one sample, sequenced in a study of response to subunit inactivated influenza vaccine. TCRdb reprocessed the RT-PCR reads with MiXCR, giving one entry per CDR3 protein. Here the sample spans more than 150,000 distinct CDR3 sequences, about 10% being singletons. This sample comprised CD8+ T cells sorted from PBMCs, obtained roughly 24 months after vaccination. All receptors come from a man aged 50-75 years who received an inactivated influenza vaccine. The CDR3 runs from the conserved cysteine through the conserved F or W. A D gene is named only where the DNA matches it firmly. Size values are once, few and many counts, or a class for expanded clones, and some rows have none.

>TRBJ2-2|few|TRBV6-5|NA
CASSYSAENTGELFF
TGTGCCAGCAGTTACTCGGCAGAGAACACCGGGGAGCTGTTTTTT
>TRBJ2-1|NA|TRBV25-1|TRBD1
CASSEGQGTYNEQFF
TGTGCCAGCAGTGAGGGACAGGGGACCTACAATGAGCAGTTCTTC
>TRBJ2-1|NA|TRBV25-1|NA
CASSDFSYNEQFF
TGTGCCAGCAGTGATTTCTCCTACAATGAGCAGTTCTTC
>TRBJ2-7|NA|TRBV19|NA
CASSPDHSSYEQYF
TGTGCCAGTAGTCCCGACCATAGCTCCTACGAGCAGTACTTC
>TRBJ2-2|NA|TRBV6-5|NA
CASGTGGELFF
TGTGCCAGCGGGACGGGCGGGGAGCTGTTTTTT
>TRBJ2-2|few|TRBV6-5|NA
CASSYLTVEGHGELFF
TGTGCCAGCAGTTACCTGACGGTCGAGGGTCACGGGGAGCTGTTTTTT
>TRBJ2-7|few|TRBV9|NA
CASSGEAIGEQYF
TGTGCCAGCAGCGGCGAAGCGATTGGCGAGCAGTACTTC
>TRBJ1-1|few|TRBV25-1|NA
CASSVGDRTEAFF
TGTGCCAGCAGTGTGGGTGATCGCACTGAAGCTTTCTTT
>TRBJ1-4|few|TRBV25-1|NA
CASSEWRGIDEKLFF
TGTGCCAGCAGTGAATGGAGGGGGATTGATGAAAAACTGTTTTTT
>TRBJ1-1|many|TRBV20-1|TRBD1
CSARDRLTGFGTEAFF
TGCAGTGCTAGAGACCGATTGACAGGGTTTGGCACTGAAGCTTTCTTT
>TRBJ2-3|NA|TRBV11-2|TRBD1
CASRDGQGASDTQYF
TGTGCCAGCAGGGACGGACAGGGGGCATCGGATACGCAGTATTTT
>TRBJ2-7|NA|TRBV16|TRBD1
CASSRGTGLNYEQYF
TGTGCCAGCAGCCGCGGGACAGGGTTAAACTACGAGCAGTACTTC
>TRBJ2-1|few|TRBV4-3|TRBD2
CASSQGLGLAVYNEQFF
TGCGCCAGCAGCCAGGGCCTGGGACTAGCGGTCTACAATGAGCAGTTCTTC